The sequence of this T cell receptor beta chain was determined in a study of neurological immune-mediated disorders. Looked up from germline, CDR1 is MNHEY and CDR2 is SVGEGT. Deletions cut 5 bases from V and 5 bases from J, with 22 bases between. The CDR3 spans 17 residues. MiXCR was run by TCRdb on the 5' RACE reads, yielding one entry per CDR3 protein. The table has roughly 61,000 distinct CDR3 sequences, around 10% seen once. The sample's time point: longitudinal time-point 1 (baseline). The chain employs TRBV6-2 or TRBV6-3 and TRBJ2-1; possible D gene TRBD1, 6 bases. The receptor was derived from a male donor with HTLV-1-associated myelopathy (HAM/TSP). The sample was PBMCs. Written as DNA, the CDR3 is TGTGCCAGCAGTGAAGTCGCTGGGGCAGGGGCTAACAATGAGCAGTTCTTC. This sequence encodes CASSEVAGAGANNEQFF.